This T cell receptor (beta chain) was obtained from a study of breast tumors, draining lymph nodes, adjacent tissues. TCRdb reprocessed the multiplex PCR reads via MiXCR and lists one record per CDR3 protein. The sample shows 85,000 to 120,000 distinct CDR3 sequences, more than 25% of them seen only once. Axillary draining lymph nodes of breast cancer patients supplied the node samples. Germline V gene sequence: CDR1 SGHRS, CDR2 YFSETQ. This CDR3 comprises 14 residues. Concerning this clonotype itself: A much larger clone differs by one base, so this may be a read error.

This TCR came from a female donor with breast cancer. Some clones in this sample may be carry-over from other donors' samples. Sequencing was done on a sample of axillary lymph node tissue. V gene TRBV5-1 combines with J gene TRBJ2-5, with D perhaps given as TRBD1 or TRBD2 (5 bases each). CDR3 nucleotides: TGCGCCAGCAGCTTGGCGGGGACCCAAGACACCCAGTACTTC. It specifies CASSLAGTQDTQYF.